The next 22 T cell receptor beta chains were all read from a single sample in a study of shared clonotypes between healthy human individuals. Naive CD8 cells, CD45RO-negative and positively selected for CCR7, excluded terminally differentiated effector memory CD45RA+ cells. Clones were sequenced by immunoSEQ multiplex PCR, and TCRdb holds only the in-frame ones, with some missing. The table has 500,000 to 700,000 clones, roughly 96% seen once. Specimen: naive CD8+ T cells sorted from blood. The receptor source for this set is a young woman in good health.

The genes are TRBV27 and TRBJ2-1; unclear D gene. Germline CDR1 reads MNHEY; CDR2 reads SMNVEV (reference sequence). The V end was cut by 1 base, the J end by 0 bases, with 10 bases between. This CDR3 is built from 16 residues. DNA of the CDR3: TGTGCCAGCAGTTTATACCAGATGACCTCCTACAATGAGCAGTTCTTC. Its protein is CASSLYQMTSYNEQFF.

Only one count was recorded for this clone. CDR3 region: CASAMGGLYGYTF. CDR3 nucleotide sequence: TGTGCCAGCGCAATGGGCGGGCTGTATGGCTACACCTTC. The genes are TRBV27 and TRBJ1-2; D remains unclear. The V gene's germline CDR1 is MNHEY and CDR2 SMNVEV (reference sequence). V lost 8 bases to trimming and J lost 5 bases, with 15 bases between them. The CDR3 runs to 13 residues.

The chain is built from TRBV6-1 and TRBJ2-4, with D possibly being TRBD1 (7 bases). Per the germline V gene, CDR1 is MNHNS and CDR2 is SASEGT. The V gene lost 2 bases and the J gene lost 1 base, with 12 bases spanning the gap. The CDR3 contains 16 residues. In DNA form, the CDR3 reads TGTGCCAGCAGTGAATGGAGGGACAGCGCCAAAAACATTCAGTACTTC. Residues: CASSEWRDSAKNIQYF.

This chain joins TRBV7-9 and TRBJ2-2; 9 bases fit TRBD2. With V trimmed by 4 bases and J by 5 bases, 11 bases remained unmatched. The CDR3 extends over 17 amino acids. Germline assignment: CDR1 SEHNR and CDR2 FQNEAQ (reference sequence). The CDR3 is CASSSPTGSGSTGELFF. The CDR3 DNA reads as TGTGCCAGCAGCTCTCCTACTGGTAGCGGGAGTACCGGGGAGCTGTTTTTT.

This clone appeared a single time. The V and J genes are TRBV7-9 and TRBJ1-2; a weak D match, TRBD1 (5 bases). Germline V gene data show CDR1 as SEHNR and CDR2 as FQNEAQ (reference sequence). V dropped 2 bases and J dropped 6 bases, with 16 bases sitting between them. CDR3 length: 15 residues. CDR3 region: CASSLRFRGVDGYTF. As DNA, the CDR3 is TGTGCCAGCAGCTTACGATTTCGGGGGGTAGATGGCTACACCTTC.

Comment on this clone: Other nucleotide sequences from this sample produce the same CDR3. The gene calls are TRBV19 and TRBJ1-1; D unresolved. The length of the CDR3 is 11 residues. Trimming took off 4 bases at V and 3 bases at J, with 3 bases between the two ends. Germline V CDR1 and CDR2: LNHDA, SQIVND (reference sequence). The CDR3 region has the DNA TGTGCCAGTAGTAGTTACACTGAAGCTTTCTTT. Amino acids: CASSSYTEAFF.

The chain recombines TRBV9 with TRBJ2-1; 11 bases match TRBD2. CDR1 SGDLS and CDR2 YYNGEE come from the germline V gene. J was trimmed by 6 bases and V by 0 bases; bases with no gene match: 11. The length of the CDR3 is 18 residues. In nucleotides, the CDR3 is TGTGCCAGCAGCGTAGCTCTATCCGGGACTAGCGGACTCAATGAGCAGTTCTTC. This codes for CASSVALSGTSGLNEQFF. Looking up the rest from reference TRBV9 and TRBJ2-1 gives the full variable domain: DSGVTQTPKHLITATGQRVTLRCSPRSGDLSVYWYQQSLDQGLQFLIQYYNGEERAKGNILERFSAQQFPDLHSELNLSSLELGDSALYFCASSVALSGTSGLNEQFFGPGTRLTVL.

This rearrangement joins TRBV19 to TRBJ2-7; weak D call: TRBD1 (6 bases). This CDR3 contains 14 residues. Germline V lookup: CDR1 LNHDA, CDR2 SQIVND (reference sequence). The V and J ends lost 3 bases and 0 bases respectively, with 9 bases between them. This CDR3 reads CASSILGGSYEQYF. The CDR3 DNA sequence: TGTGCCAGTAGTATTTTAGGGGGCTCCTACGAGCAGTACTTC.

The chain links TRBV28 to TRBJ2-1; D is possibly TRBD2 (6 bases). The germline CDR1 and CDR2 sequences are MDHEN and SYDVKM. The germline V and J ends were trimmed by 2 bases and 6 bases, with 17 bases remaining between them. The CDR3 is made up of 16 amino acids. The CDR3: CASSLSGGSVSNEQFF. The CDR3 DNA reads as TGTGCCAGCAGTTTAAGTGGGGGGTCGGTTAGCAATGAGCAGTTCTTC. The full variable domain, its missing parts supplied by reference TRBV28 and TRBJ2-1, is DVKVTQSSRYLVKRTGEKVFLECVQDMDHENMFWYRQDPGLGLRLIYFSYDVKMKEKGDIPEGYSVSREKKERFSLILESASTNQTSMYLCASSLSGGSVSNEQFFGPGTRLTVL.

As DNA, the CDR3 is TGTGCCAGCAGTTCCCTCGGGGGCGGGAGACGCGAGCAGTACTTC. It is translated as CASSSLGGGRREQYF. The V gene is TRBV28, the J gene TRBJ2-7, with D possibly TRBD2 on 7 matching bases. This CDR3 contains 15 residues. Deletions cut 4 bases from V and 6 bases from J, with 19 bases between. Germline lookup yields CDR1 MDHEN and CDR2 SYDVKM.

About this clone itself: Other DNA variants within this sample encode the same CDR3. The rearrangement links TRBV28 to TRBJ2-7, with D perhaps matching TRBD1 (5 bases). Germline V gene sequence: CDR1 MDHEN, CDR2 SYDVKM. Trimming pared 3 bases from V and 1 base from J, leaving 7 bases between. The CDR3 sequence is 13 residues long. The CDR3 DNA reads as TGTGCCAGCAGTTTCCAGGGATCCTACGAGCAGTACTTC. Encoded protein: CASSFQGSYEQYF. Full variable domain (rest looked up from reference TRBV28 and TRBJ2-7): DVKVTQSSRYLVKRTGEKVFLECVQDMDHENMFWYRQDPGLGLRLIYFSYDVKMKEKGDIPEGYSVSREKKERFSLILESASTNQTSMYLCASSFQGSYEQYFGPGTRLTVT.

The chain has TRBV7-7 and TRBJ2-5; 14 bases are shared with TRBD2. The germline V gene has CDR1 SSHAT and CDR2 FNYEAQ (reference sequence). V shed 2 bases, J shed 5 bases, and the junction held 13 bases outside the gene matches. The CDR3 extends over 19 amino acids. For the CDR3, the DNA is TGTGCCAGCAGCTTACTTGAGGCACCGGGACTAGCGGGAGTTGAGACCCAGTACTTC. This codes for CASSLLEAPGLAGVETQYF.

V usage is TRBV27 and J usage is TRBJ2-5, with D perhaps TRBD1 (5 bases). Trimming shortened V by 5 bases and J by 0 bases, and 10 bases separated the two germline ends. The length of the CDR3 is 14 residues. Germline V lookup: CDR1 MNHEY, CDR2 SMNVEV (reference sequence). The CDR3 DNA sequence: TGTGCCAGCAGTCCCACGACAGACCAAGAGACCCAGTACTTC. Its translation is CASSPTTDQETQYF.

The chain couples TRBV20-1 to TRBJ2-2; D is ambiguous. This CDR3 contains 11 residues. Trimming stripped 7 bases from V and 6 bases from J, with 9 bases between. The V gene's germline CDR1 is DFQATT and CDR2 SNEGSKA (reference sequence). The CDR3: CSVRWSGELFF. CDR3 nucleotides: TGCAGTGTACGATGGTCCGGGGAGCTGTTTTTT.

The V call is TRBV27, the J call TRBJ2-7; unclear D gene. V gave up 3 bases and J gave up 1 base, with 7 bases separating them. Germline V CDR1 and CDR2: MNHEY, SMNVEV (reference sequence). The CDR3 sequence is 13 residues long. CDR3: CASSFAVSYEQYF. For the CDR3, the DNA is TGTGCCAGCAGTTTTGCGGTTTCCTACGAGCAGTACTTC.

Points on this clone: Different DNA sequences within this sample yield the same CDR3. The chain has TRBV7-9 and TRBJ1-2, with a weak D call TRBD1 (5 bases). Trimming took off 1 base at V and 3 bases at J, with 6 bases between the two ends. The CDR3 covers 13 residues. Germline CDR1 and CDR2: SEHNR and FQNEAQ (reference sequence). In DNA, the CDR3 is TGTGCCAGCAGCTTAGGAGGGGACTATGGCTACACCTTC. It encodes CASSLGGDYGYTF.

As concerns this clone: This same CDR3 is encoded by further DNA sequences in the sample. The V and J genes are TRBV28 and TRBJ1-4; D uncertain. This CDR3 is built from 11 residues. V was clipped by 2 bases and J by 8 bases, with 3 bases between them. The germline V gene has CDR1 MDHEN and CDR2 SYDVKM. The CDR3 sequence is CASSLGEKLFF. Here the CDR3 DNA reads TGTGCCAGCAGTTTAGGGGAAAAACTGTTTTTT.

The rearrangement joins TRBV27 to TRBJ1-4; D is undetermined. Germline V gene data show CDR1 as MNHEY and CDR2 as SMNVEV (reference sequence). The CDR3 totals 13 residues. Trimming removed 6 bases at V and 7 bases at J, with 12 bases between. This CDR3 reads CASRNPGFEKLFF. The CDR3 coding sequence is TGTGCCAGCAGAAACCCGGGGTTTGAAAAACTGTTTTTT.

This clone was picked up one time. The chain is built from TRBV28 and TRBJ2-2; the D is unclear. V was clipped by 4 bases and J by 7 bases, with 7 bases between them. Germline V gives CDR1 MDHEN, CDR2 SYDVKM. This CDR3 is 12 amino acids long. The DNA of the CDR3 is TGTGCCAGCAGTTCGCAGAGCGGGGAGCTGTTTTTT. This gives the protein CASSSQSGELFF.

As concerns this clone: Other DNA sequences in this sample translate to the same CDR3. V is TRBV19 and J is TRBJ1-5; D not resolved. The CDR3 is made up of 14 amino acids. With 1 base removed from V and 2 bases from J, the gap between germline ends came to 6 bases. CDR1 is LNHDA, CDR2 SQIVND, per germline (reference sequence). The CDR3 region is CASSIVGGNQPQHF. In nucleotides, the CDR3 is TGTGCCAGTAGTATAGTGGGTGGCAATCAGCCCCAGCATTTT.

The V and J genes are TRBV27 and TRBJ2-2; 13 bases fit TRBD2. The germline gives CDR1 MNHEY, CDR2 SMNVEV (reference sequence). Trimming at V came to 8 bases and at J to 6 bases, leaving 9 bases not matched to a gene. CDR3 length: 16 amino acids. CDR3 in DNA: TGTGCCAGCGGGGGACTAGCGGGAACCCTCGCCGGGGAGCTGTTTTTT. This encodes CASGGLAGTLAGELFF.

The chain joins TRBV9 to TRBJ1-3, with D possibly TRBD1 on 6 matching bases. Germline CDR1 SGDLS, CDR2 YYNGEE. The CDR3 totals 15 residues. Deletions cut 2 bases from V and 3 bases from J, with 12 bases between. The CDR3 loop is CASSVGQGNGNTIYF. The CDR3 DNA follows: TGTGCCAGCAGCGTTGGGCAGGGGAATGGAAACACCATATATTTT.